This TCR beta chain was recovered during a study of T cell responses to AZD1222 COVID-19 vaccine. The data were produced by immunoSEQ multiplex PCR, yet TCRdb's version contains in-frame clones alone and is incomplete. The sample lists approximately 130,000 clones, approximately 90% seen once, with roughly 8.9% in the top ten. V was cut by 0 bases and J by 12 bases, with 12 bases left in between. CDR3 length equals 11 residues. Looked up from germline, CDR1 is GTSNPN and CDR2 is SVGIG (reference sequence). This clonotype was sampled from an adult who received the AZD1222 COVID-19 vaccine. The input for sequencing was peripheral blood, taken 28 days after the second AZD1222 dose. J is TRBJ2-7 and V is TRBV30, with TRBD1 as a possible D gene (6 bases). CDR3 amino acids: CAWSVQGARYF. CDR3 DNA: TGTGCCTGGAGTGTACAGGGCGCGCGGTACTTC.